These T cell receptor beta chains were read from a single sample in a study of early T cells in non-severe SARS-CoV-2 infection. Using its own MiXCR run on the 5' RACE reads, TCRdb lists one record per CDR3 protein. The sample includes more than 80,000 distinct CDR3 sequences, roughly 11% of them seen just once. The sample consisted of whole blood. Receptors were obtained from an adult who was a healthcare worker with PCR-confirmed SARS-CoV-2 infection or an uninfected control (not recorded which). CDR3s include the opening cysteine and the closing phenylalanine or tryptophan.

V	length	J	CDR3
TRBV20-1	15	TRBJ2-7	CSARDPRAGSGEQYF
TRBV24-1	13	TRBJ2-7	CATSDPVAYEQYF
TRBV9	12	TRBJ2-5	CASSGYQETQYF
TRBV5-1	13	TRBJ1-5	CASSSGSNQPQHF
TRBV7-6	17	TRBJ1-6	CASSPLGGRDYNSPLHF
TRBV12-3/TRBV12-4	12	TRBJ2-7	CASRGGFYEQYF
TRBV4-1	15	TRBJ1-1	CASSQLYGTGLEAFF
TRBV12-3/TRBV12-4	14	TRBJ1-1	CASSLEGAGTEAFF
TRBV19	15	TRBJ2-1	CASSIGDSEGDEQFF
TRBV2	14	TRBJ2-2	CASSDRANTGELFF
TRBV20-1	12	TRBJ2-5	CSANRGQETQYF
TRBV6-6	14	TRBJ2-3	CASSYSNLRDTQYF
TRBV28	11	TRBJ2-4	CASSSVNIQYF
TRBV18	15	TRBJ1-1	CASSPGSSGNTEAFF
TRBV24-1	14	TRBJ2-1	CATSALADYNEQFF
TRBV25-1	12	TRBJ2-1	CASTPDRDEQFF
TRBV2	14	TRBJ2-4	CASSDRVAVNIQYF
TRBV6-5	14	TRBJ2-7	CASRPDKGPYEQYF
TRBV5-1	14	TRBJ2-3	CASSLVAGTDTQYF
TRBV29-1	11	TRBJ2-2	CSVLNTGELFF
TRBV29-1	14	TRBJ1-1	CSAFPGTGVTEAFF
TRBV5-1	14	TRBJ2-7	CASSPDYSYSEQYF
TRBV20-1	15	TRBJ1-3	CSARDPGRSGNTIYF
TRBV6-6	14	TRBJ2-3	CARGRDRFTDTQYF
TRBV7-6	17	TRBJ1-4	CASSFSGGEYLMKNRIF
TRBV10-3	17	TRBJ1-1	CAISESPGQILNTEAFF
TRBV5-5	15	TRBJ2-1	CASSLSGISYNEQFF
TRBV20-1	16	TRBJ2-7	CSASIFSGWESYEQYF
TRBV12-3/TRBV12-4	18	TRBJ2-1	CASSFRLAGGPLRNEQFF
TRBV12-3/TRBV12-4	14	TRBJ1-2	CASRTRGRNYGYTF
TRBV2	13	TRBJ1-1	CASSNRVITEAFF
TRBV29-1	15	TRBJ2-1	CSVGSTGGSYNEQFF
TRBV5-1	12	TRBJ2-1	CASSKEYNEQFF
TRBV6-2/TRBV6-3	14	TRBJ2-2	CASSYLRNTGELFF
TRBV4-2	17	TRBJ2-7	CASSQEEFAGVRGEQYF